The 19 T cell receptor beta chains listed next were all sequenced from one sample in a study of technical replicates of blood from several donors. Method: immunoSEQ multiplex PCR; TCRdb's copy keeps in-frame clones and lacks some. The sample shows 80,000 to 90,000 clones, roughly 94% of them seen only once. Sequencing used T cells isolated from PBMCs. The receptors stem from a human donor in good health.

V usage is TRBV7-9 and J usage is TRBJ2-7; D is perhaps TRBD2 (6 bases). Germline V gives CDR1 SEHNR, CDR2 FQNEAQ (reference sequence). V gave up 10 bases and J gave up 2 bases, with 15 bases separating them. The CDR3 is made up of 13 amino acids. CDR3 loop: CAIRGIVTYEQYF. The DNA for the CDR3 is TGTGCCATCCGGGGGATCGTCACCTACGAGCAGTACTTC. The full variable domain, with the rest looked up from reference TRBV7-9 and TRBJ2-7, is DTGVSQNPRHKITKRGQNVTFRCDPISEHNRLYWYRQTLGQGPEFLTYFQNEAQLEKSRLLSDRFSAERPKGSFSTLEIQRTEQGDSAMYLCAIRGIVTYEQYFGPGTRLTVT.

The CDR3 loop reads CASTNPPSPVYEQYF. The CDR3 DNA reads as TGTGCCAGCACCAACCCCCCTTCTCCCGTCTACGAGCAGTACTTC. The genes are TRBV21-1 and TRBJ2-7; TRBD2 was called by the table and not checked on the DNA. TRBV21-1 corresponds to a pseudogene. This CDR3 is 15 amino acids long.

V is TRBV27 and J is TRBJ2-7; 8 bases line up with TRBD2. Germline V CDR1 and CDR2: MNHEY, SMNVEV (reference sequence). The trim removed 6 bases at V and 3 bases at J, leaving 4 bases unmatched. CDR3 length equals 13 residues. The CDR3 sequence is CASSPGLDYEQYF. As DNA, the CDR3 is TGTGCCAGCAGCCCGGGACTAGACTACGAGCAGTACTTC.

The rearrangement links TRBV19 to TRBJ1-4; 9 positions agree with TRBD1. The CDR3 covers 15 residues. Unmatched junction bases numbered 5, after V lost 4 bases and J lost 5 bases. Germline CDR1 is LNHDA and CDR2 is SQIVND (reference sequence). The DNA of the CDR3 is TGTGCCAGTAGTAAACAGGGGGCTTTAAATGAAAAACTGTTTTTT. Its translation is CASSKQGALNEKLFF.

The chain couples TRBV9 to TRBJ2-3; D possibly corresponds to TRBD1 (5 bases). This CDR3 contains 16 residues. The V end was cut by 0 bases, the J end by 0 bases, with 11 bases between. The germline CDR1 and CDR2 sequences are SGDLS and YYNGEE. The CDR3 here is CASSVGAAGSTDTQYF. The DNA of the CDR3 is TGTGCCAGCAGCGTAGGGGCTGCAGGGAGCACAGATACGCAGTATTTT.

V is TRBV6-5 and J is TRBJ2-1; 10 bases fit TRBD2. The trim removed 2 bases at V and 7 bases at J, leaving 8 bases unmatched. The germline gives CDR1 MNHEY, CDR2 SVGAGI. The CDR3 runs to 16 residues. The CDR3: CASSYPRSSGGNEQFF. CDR3 in DNA: TGTGCCAGCAGTTACCCTAGGTCTAGCGGGGGTAATGAGCAGTTCTTC.

The V gene is TRBV6-1, the J gene TRBJ2-4; 9 bases are a match to TRBD1. The V segment lost 4 bases and the J segment 11 bases; nucleotides outside the gene matches: 15. CDR3 length: 16 residues. Germline V gene sequence: CDR1 MNHNS, CDR2 SASEGT. This CDR3 is CASSAHYSGTGFLQYF. CDR3 bases: TGTGCCAGCAGTGCACACTATTCCGGGACAGGGTTCCTTCAGTACTTC.

CDR3 amino acids: CASSLYDYTNEKLFF. The CDR3 DNA follows: TGTGCCAGCAGCTTGTATGACTATACTAATGAAAAACTGTTTTTT. The V and J genes are TRBV7-8 and TRBJ1-4; D not resolved. V dropped 3 bases and J dropped 2 bases, with 10 bases sitting between them. The germline gives CDR1 SGHVS, CDR2 FQNEAQ. CDR3 length equals 15 residues.

The chain is built from TRBV19 and TRBJ1-2; perhaps TRBD1 as D (6 bases). The germline CDR1 and CDR2 sequences are LNHDA and SQIVND (reference sequence). The ends were cut back, 5 bases at V and 8 bases at J, with 15 bases in the middle. This CDR3 has 13 residues. CDR3 amino acids: CASSWGPSYGYTF. CDR3 nucleotides: TGTGCCAGTAGTTGGGGGCCTTCTTACGGCTACACCTTC.

V is TRBV6-5 and J is TRBJ1-2; D uncertain. Germline CDR1 is MNHEY and CDR2 is SVGAGI. V lost 5 bases and J 13 bases, leaving 17 bases between the germline ends. CDR3 length: 12 amino acids. The CDR3 spells CASSLTREKFTF. CDR3 sequence (DNA): TGTGCCAGCAGTCTAACCCGGGAGAAGTTCACCTTC.

This chain connects TRBV30 to TRBJ2-1, with 13 bases fitting TRBD2. Trimming took 5 bases from V and 0 from J; bases not matched to a gene: 4. The germline gives CDR1 GTSNPN, CDR2 SVGIG (reference sequence). The CDR3 consists of 16 residues. CDR3 in amino acids: CAWDGTSGTSYNEQFF. In DNA form, the CDR3 reads TGTGCCTGGGACGGGACTAGCGGGACCTCCTACAATGAGCAGTTCTTC. The entire variable domain, with the rest obtained from reference TRBV30 and TRBJ2-1, is as follows: SQTIHQWPATLVQPVGSPLSLECTVEGTSNPNLYWYRQAAGRGLQLLFYSVGIGQISSEVPQNLSASRPQDRQFILSSKKLLLSDSGFYLCAWDGTSGTSYNEQFFGPGTRLTVL.

The genes are TRBV4-1 and TRBJ2-7; 9 positions agree with TRBD1. Germline V gene lookup returns CDR1 MGHRA and CDR2 YSYEKL. With V trimmed by 3 bases and J by 2 bases, 5 bases remained unmatched. The CDR3 spans 15 residues. Here the CDR3 reads CASSHPGQGPYEQYF. In nucleotides, the CDR3 is TGCGCCAGCAGCCACCCGGGACAGGGTCCCTACGAGCAGTACTTC.

The chain couples TRBV4-1 to TRBJ2-3; 8 bases align to TRBD1. Germline assignment: CDR1 MGHRA and CDR2 YSYEKL. J was trimmed by 3 bases and V by 1 base; bases with no gene match: 0. The CDR3 spans 14 residues. The CDR3 DNA reads TGCGCCAGCAGCCAAGGGACAGGGACAGATACGCAGTATTTT. It yields the protein CASSQGTGTDTQYF.

The chain couples TRBV6-4 to TRBJ1-2; TRBD1 is a possible D gene (5 bases). Germline lookup yields CDR1 MRHNA and CDR2 SNTAGT. The germline V and J ends were trimmed by 2 bases and 4 bases, with 8 bases remaining between them. The CDR3 has 13 amino acids. The CDR3 spells CASSDAGVYGYTF. The CDR3 nucleotides are TGTGCCAGCAGTGACGCGGGGGTCTATGGCTACACCTTC.

The V and J genes are TRBV28 and TRBJ2-7, with D possibly being TRBD2 (6 bases). The CDR3 is 14 residues long. V was shortened by 6 bases and J by 1 base, with 13 bases between the two germline ends. Per the germline V gene, CDR1 is MDHEN and CDR2 is SYDVKM. CDR3 region: CASRTGDPSYEQYF. For the CDR3, the DNA is TGTGCCAGCAGGACGGGAGACCCTTCCTACGAGCAGTACTTC.

V and J are TRBV7-2 and TRBJ2-3; possibly TRBD1 for D (6 bases). The CDR3 has 15 amino acids. The germline V gene has CDR1 SGHTA and CDR2 FQGNSA. V dropped 3 bases and J dropped 5 bases, with 15 bases sitting between them. This CDR3 reads CASSFGFAGVDTQYF. The CDR3 DNA reads as TGTGCCAGCAGCTTCGGGTTTGCAGGGGTAGATACGCAGTATTTT.

The chain has TRBV6-1 and TRBJ1-1; D might be TRBD1 (5 bases). The CDR3 has 14 residues. Deletions cut 5 bases from V and 0 bases from J, with 10 bases between. Looked up from germline, CDR1 is MNHNS and CDR2 is SASEGT. The CDR3 sequence: CASSLTVMNTEAFF. CDR3 nucleotide sequence: TGTGCCAGCAGTTTGACAGTTATGAACACTGAAGCTTTCTTT.

This rearrangement joins TRBV29-1 to TRBJ2-5; 9 nucleotides match TRBD2. CDR1 and CDR2 (germline): SQVTM, ANQGSEA. V lost 2 bases to trimming and J lost 7 bases; unmatched junction nucleotides: 11. This CDR3 has 15 amino acids. The CDR3: CSVELAGAGGGTQYF. As DNA, the CDR3 is TGCAGCGTTGAATTAGCGGGGGCAGGGGGGGGGACCCAGTACTTC. Full variable domain (outside the CDR3, taken from reference TRBV29-1 and TRBJ2-5): SAVISQKPSRDICQRGTSLTIQCQVDSQVTMMFWYRQQPGQSLTLIATANQGSEATYESGFVIDKFPISRPNLTFSTLTVSNMSPEDSSIYLCSVELAGAGGGTQYFGPGTRLLVL.

The V and J genes are TRBV5-1 and TRBJ2-7; 7 nucleotides align to TRBD1. J gave up 4 bases and V 2 bases, and 6 bases lay outside the gene matches. The CDR3 spans 14 residues. Germline V gene lookup returns CDR1 SGHRS and CDR2 YFSETQ. CDR3 region: CASSFRQGEYEQYF. In DNA form, the CDR3 reads TGCGCCAGCAGCTTCCGACAGGGAGAATACGAGCAGTACTTC.